Below are 5 T cell receptor delta chains sequenced from a single sample in a study of γδ T cells in repeated Plasmodium falciparum infection. Flow sorting of PBMC yielded separate Vgamma9/Vdelta2+ and Vdelta2-negative gammadelta T cell populations for bulk repertoire analysis. TCRdb re-called the multiplex PCR reads via CATT. The data hold roughly 90,000 delta-chain clones, with roughly 1.4% observed a single time. Sequencing input: gamma-delta T cells from blood. These receptor sequences come from a pool of human donors (malaria-infected and uninfected, not separated).

This clone was seen many times. The TCRdb protein comes from a much larger clone and disagrees with this DNA's translation at residue 17, likely due to a read error; the protein given here is derived from the DNA. This chain connects TRDV2 to TRDJ1, with 12 bases that match TRDD3. The CDR3 sequence is 19 residues long. CDR1 and CDR2 (germline): GEAIGNYY, EKD. The CDR3: CACDSIGVVTGGYTDKPIF. The CDR3 bases are TGTGCCTGTGACTCCATAGGGGTCGTTACTGGGGGATACACCGATAAACCCATCTTT.

This clone was picked up many times. Other nucleotide sequences in the sample specify the same CDR3. The J gene is TRDJ1, the V gene TRDV1, with TRDD3 matching 10 bases. This CDR3 region has 20 residues. V was pared by 5 bases and J by 0 bases, with 18 bases of the junction left unmatched. Germline CDR1 reads TSWWSYY; CDR2 reads QGS. DNA for the CDR3: TGTGCTCTTGGGTTCCCTTTCCCGTACTGGGGGATTTTACACACCGATAAACTCATCTTT. Encoded protein: CALGFPFPYWGILHTDKLIF.

Regarding this clone: TCRdb's protein for this DNA is that of a much larger clone and differs from the translation at residue 13, likely a read error; the protein shown is the DNA translation. This rearrangement joins TRDV1 to TRDJ1; 12 bases match TRDD3. Germline V gene lookup returns CDR1 TSWWSYY and CDR2 QGS. After removal of 0 bases from V and 1 base from J, the junction contained 9 bases not matched to a gene. This CDR3 comprises 19 residues. The CDR3 here is CALGELWGIRHRRTDKLIF. The CDR3, as DNA: TGTGCTCTTGGGGAACTCTGGGGGATACGCCATCGACGCACCGATAAACTCATCTTT.

Concerning this clone: The protein that TCRdb holds for this DNA derives from a much larger clone and differs from the translated DNA at residue 9, which likely indicates a read error; the protein shown here is translated from the DNA. The chain is built from TRDV2 and TRDJ1; D is undetermined. The CDR3 covers 16 residues. CDR1 GEAIGNYY and CDR2 EKD come from the germline V gene. V lost 0 bases and J 0 bases, leaving 13 bases between the germline ends. The CDR3 loop reads CACDTLIQGYTDKLIF. In nucleotides, the CDR3 is TGTGCCTGTGACACCCTGATCCAGGGGTACACCGATAAACTCATCTTT.

At least ten counts were recorded for this clone. A read error likely explains why the TCRdb protein, taken from a much larger clone, differs from this DNA's translation at residue 7; the protein shown is translated from the DNA. This chain links TRDV1 with TRDJ1; the D is unclear. This CDR3 is built from 15 residues. Germline CDR1 reads TSWWSYY; CDR2 reads QGS. Trimming shortened V by 2 bases and J by 0 bases, and 10 bases separated the two germline ends. This CDR3 reads CALGESPHNTDKLIF. The CDR3 DNA is TGTGCTCTTGGGGAATCCCCACACAACACCGATAAACTCATCTTT.